The 18 T cell receptor beta chains below come from one sample, sequenced in a study of blood T cell repertoires in COVID-19. The assay was immunoSEQ multiplex PCR, and TCRdb's table has in-frame clones only and misses some. The table records 280,000 or so clones, over 75% of them present only once. Sequences were obtained from PBMCs or T cells enriched from blood (not recorded which). Receptor source: a man in his thirties or forties who had recovered from COVID-19.

The chain combines TRBV11-2 with TRBJ1-1; TRBD1 matches at 7 bases. The junction had 6 bases not matched to a gene; V was cut back by 7 bases and J by 1 base. In germline, CDR1 is SGHAT, CDR2 FQNNGV. The CDR3 covers 14 residues. The DNA of the CDR3 is TGTGCCAGCACCTGGGGGACAGCGAACACTGAAGCTTTCTTT. Amino acids: CASTWGTANTEAFF.

This rearrangement joins TRBV5-1 to TRBJ1-5; TRBD1 might be the D (5 bases). Trimming took off 5 bases at V and 3 bases at J, with 15 bases between the two ends. From germline, CDR1 is SGHRS and CDR2 YFSETQ. The CDR3 spans 15 residues. The CDR3 bases are TGCGCCAGCAGGCGGGACTCCAAGTACAATCAGCCCCAGCATTTT. It yields the protein CASRRDSKYNQPQHF.

The rearrangement uses TRBV19 and TRBJ1-2; TRBD1 is a possible D gene (5 bases). V gave up 2 bases and J gave up 6 bases, with 7 bases separating them. The germline V gene has CDR1 LNHDA and CDR2 SQIVND (reference sequence). The CDR3 has 12 residues. The CDR3 DNA reads as TGTGCCAGTAGTATACTGGGGCATGGCTACACCTTC. It specifies CASSILGHGYTF.

The rearrangement uses TRBV6-1 and TRBJ1-3, with D possibly being TRBD1 (5 bases). The V gene lost 0 bases and the J gene lost 2 bases, with 8 bases spanning the gap. The CDR3 has 15 residues. CDR1 and CDR2 (germline): MNHNS, SASEGT. The CDR3: CASSEAPGTGNTIYF. The CDR3 DNA reads TGTGCCAGCAGTGAAGCGCCAGGGACTGGAAACACCATATATTTT.

This chain links TRBV29-1 with TRBJ1-2, with D maybe TRBD1 (6 bases). The germline gives CDR1 SQVTM, CDR2 ANQGSEA. V was trimmed by 4 bases and J by 7 bases, leaving 10 bases between them. The CDR3 length is 11 residues. CDR3 nucleotide sequence: TGCAGCGTTGGGGTAGGGGGTGGCTACACCTTC. Residues: CSVGVGGGYTF.

This chain connects TRBV29-1 to TRBJ2-4; possible D gene TRBD1, 6 bases. Germline loops: CDR1 SQVTM, CDR2 ANQGSEA. Trimming cost V 4 bases and J 0 bases, with 10 bases left between them. The CDR3 runs 14 residues. The CDR3 DNA reads TGCAGCGTTGGGACAGTCCTAGCCAAAAACATTCAGTACTTC. As protein: CSVGTVLAKNIQYF.

The gene calls are TRBV6-1 and TRBJ1-5; a possible D gene is TRBD1 (5 bases). V gave up 2 bases and J gave up 4 bases, with 15 bases separating them. The CDR3 length is 16 residues. CDR1 MNHNS and CDR2 SASEGT come from the germline V gene. As DNA, the CDR3 is TGTGCCAGCAGTGAACTGGTGGGACTCAGGAATCAGCCCCAGCATTTT. It encodes CASSELVGLRNQPQHF.

This clone was counted a single time. The chain employs TRBV11-3 and TRBJ2-7; no definite D call. V was clipped by 1 base and J by 2 bases, with 12 bases between them. This CDR3 contains 15 residues. Per germline, CDR1 SGHNT and CDR2 YENEEA. DNA for the CDR3: TGTGCCAGCAGCTTAGTTCCCAGTCCAGCCTACGAGCAGTACTTC. It translates to CASSLVPSPAYEQYF.

V is TRBV10-3 and J is TRBJ2-2; 9 bases align to TRBD1. With 6 bases clipped from V and 3 bases from J, the junction kept 5 bases outside the gene matches. This CDR3 is 15 amino acids long. Germline lookup yields CDR1 ENHRY and CDR2 SYGVKD. CDR3 loop: CAIRKGQGDTGELFF. The CDR3 DNA is TGTGCCATCAGGAAGGGACAGGGTGACACCGGGGAGCTGTTTTTT.

The table lists this clone with a count of one. The chain joins TRBV6-5 to TRBJ2-3, with 7 bases identical to TRBD2. CDR1 is MNHEY, CDR2 SVGAGI, per germline. With 4 bases clipped from V and 3 bases from J, the junction kept 4 bases outside the gene matches. CDR3 size: 14 residues. CDR3 region: CASSWRGGTDTQYF. Here the CDR3 DNA reads TGTGCCAGCAGTTGGCGGGGAGGGACAGATACGCAGTATTTT.

The CDR3 DNA follows: TGTGCCAGCAGTTTGGCGGAGGGGTCTGAAGCTTTCTTT. Residues: CASSLAEGSEAFF. The chain has TRBV12-3 or TRBV12-4 and TRBJ1-1; perhaps TRBD1 as D (5 bases). Trimming removed 3 bases from V and 6 bases from J, with 11 bases in between. The CDR3 consists of 13 residues.

Regarding this clone: A much larger clonotype is one base distant, so this may be a read error. The chain couples TRBV7-2 to TRBJ1-1; unclear D gene. V lost 1 base and J lost 4, with 10 bases in between. CDR1 is SGHTA, CDR2 FQGNSA, per germline. This CDR3 is 14 amino acids long. As DNA, the CDR3 is TGTGCCAGCAGCTTAGAACGGGGAGGCACTGAAGCTTTCTTT. Amino acids: CASSLERGGTEAFF.

V is TRBV19 and J is TRBJ1-1; 9 bases are shared with TRBD1. The germline CDR1 and CDR2 sequences are LNHDA and SQIVND (reference sequence). V was pared by 7 bases and J by 4 bases, with 4 bases of the junction left unmatched. The CDR3 totals 13 residues. The DNA for the CDR3 is TGTGCCAGTACCCTGGACAGGGGCACTGAAGCTTTCTTT. Translation: CASTLDRGTEAFF.

Details on this clone: Because it lacks the conserved phenylalanine or tryptophan at the end, this CDR3 is likely a read error. Because the CDR3's place on the DNA is in doubt, the DNA is left out and the CDR3 is given as listed by TCRdb. The gene calls are TRBV7-9 and TRBJ1-2. Per germline, CDR1 SEHNR and CDR2 FQNEAQ (reference sequence). The CDR3 spans 14 amino acids, including both terminal residues. This CDR3 is CASSLETLTGEGAL.

The chain has TRBV4-3 and TRBJ2-2; D not resolved. Germline V gives CDR1 LGHNA, CDR2 YSLEER. The CDR3 covers 14 residues. V gave up 1 base and J gave up 5 bases, with 8 bases separating them. CDR3 nucleotide sequence: TGCGCCAGCAGCCAAGGATTCACAACCGGGGAGCTGTTTTTT. Amino acid sequence: CASSQGFTTGELFF.

The CDR3 protein is CASSAGTGDTGELFF. As DNA, the CDR3 is TGCGCCAGCAGCGCCGGGACAGGAGACACCGGGGAGCTGTTTTTT. This chain connects TRBV5-1 to TRBJ2-2; TRBD1 aligns across 8 bases. With 4 bases clipped from V and 3 bases from J, the junction kept 5 bases outside the gene matches. Germline loops: CDR1 SGHRS, CDR2 YFSETQ. The CDR3 length is 15 residues.

V usage is TRBV28 and J usage is TRBJ2-3; 7 bases map to TRBD1. From germline, CDR1 is MDHEN and CDR2 SYDVKM. The CDR3 totals 15 residues. Germline trimming cut 5 bases from V and 0 bases from J; bases unmatched to any gene: 5. In DNA form, the CDR3 reads TGTGCCAGCAGTGGCTGGGGACAGAGCACAGATACGCAGTATTTT. Encoded protein: CASSGWGQSTDTQYF.

The chain recombines TRBV2 with TRBJ1-6; 9 bases line up with TRBD1. Germline V gives CDR1 SNHLY, CDR2 FYNNEI. CDR3 size: 14 residues. Trimming took 4 bases from V and 10 from J; bases not matched to a gene: 5. The CDR3 protein is CASSGTGARSPLHF. CDR3 in DNA: TGTGCCAGCAGTGGGACAGGGGCTAGGTCACCCCTCCACTTT.